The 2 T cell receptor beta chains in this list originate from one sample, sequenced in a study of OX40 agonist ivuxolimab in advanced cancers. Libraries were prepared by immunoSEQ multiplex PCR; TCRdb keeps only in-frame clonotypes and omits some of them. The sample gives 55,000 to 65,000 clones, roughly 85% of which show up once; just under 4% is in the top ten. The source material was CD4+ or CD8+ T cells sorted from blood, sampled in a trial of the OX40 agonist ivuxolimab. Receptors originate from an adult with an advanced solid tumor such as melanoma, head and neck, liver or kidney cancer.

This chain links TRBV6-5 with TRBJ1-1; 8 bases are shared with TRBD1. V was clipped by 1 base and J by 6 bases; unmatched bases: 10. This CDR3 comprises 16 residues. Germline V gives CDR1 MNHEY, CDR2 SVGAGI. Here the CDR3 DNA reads TGTGCCAGCAGTTACTACCCACAGGGGGAAACTGCTGAAGCTTTCTTT. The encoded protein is CASSYYPQGETAEAFF.

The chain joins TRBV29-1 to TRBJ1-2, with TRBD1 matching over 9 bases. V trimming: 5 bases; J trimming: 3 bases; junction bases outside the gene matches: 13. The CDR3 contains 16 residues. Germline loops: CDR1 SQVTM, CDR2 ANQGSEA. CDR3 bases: TGCAGCGTTTATGGGGTCCGGGACAGGGATGACTATGGCTACACCTTC. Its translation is CSVYGVRDRDDYGYTF.